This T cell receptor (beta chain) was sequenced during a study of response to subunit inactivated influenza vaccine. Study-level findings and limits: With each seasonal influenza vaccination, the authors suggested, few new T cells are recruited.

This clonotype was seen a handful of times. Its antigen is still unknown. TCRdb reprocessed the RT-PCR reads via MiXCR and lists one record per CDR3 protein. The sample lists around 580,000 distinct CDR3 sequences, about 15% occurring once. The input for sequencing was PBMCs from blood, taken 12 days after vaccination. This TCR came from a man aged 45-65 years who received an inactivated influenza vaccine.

CDR3 sequence reads: CATSRTQNFLAKNIQYF. DNA of the CDR3: TGTGCCACCAGCAGAACGCAAAACTTCCTAGCCAAAAACATTCAGTACTTC. The V call is TRBV15, the J call TRBJ2-4; no clear D. This CDR3 is 17 amino acids long. V lost 2 bases, J lost 0 bases, and 14 bases lay in between. Per the germline V gene, CDR1 is LNHNV and CDR2 is YYDKDF (reference sequence).